Following are 19 T cell receptor beta chains from one sample sequenced in a study of shared clonotypes between healthy human individuals. The assay was immunoSEQ multiplex PCR, and TCRdb's table has in-frame clones only and misses some. The table includes about 480,000 clones, approximately 79% detected once. Specimen: PBMCs. These receptors originate from a middle-aged woman in good health. Some clones in this sample may be carry-over from other donors' samples.

This clone has a count of ten or more. CDR3 residues: CASSPLAGEKTQYF. CDR3 coding DNA: TGTGCCAGCAGCCCGCTAGCGGGTGAAAAGACCCAGTACTTC. The chain has TRBV7-3 and TRBJ2-5; 8 bases are shared with TRBD2. The J segment lost 6 bases and the V segment lost 5 bases, leaving 8 bases of the junction unmatched. The CDR3 is made up of 14 amino acids. The germline V gene has CDR1 SGHTA and CDR2 FQGTGA.

This chain joins TRBV19 and TRBJ2-1; TRBD2 matches at 13 bases. The CDR3 length is 15 residues. Germline CDR1 reads LNHDA; CDR2 reads SQIVND (reference sequence). V shed 6 bases, J shed 8 bases, and the junction held 7 bases outside the gene matches. CDR3 DNA: TGTGCCAGTAGCAGACTAGCGGGAGGTTCCCATGAGCAGTTCTTC. This codes for CASSRLAGGSHEQFF.

The CDR3 protein is CASTQGNYGFF. The CDR3 DNA sequence: TGTGCCAGCACCCAGGGGAACTATGGGTTCTTC. The V and J genes are TRBV6-6 and TRBJ2-1, with D perhaps matching TRBD1 (6 bases). Trimming shortened V by 7 bases and J by 15 bases, and 16 bases separated the two germline ends. CDR1 is MNHNY, CDR2 SVGAGI, per germline (reference sequence). The CDR3 is made up of 11 amino acids.

The V call is TRBV5-4, the J call TRBJ2-1; no firm D call. V lost 4 bases, J lost 0 bases, and 8 bases lay in between. CDR3 length: 14 residues. Germline V lookup: CDR1 SGHNT, CDR2 YYREEE (reference sequence). The CDR3 nucleotides are TGTGCCAGCAGCCCTACCAGCTCCTACAATGAGCAGTTCTTC. Residues: CASSPTSSYNEQFF.

The V and J genes are TRBV6-5 and TRBJ2-7; TRBD2 matches 9 bases. Germline CDR1 reads MNHEY; CDR2 reads SVGAGI. Trimming removed 3 bases from V and 6 bases from J; junction bases left unmatched: 9. The CDR3 length is 15 residues. CDR3 region: CASSYFGGSGSEQYF. Written as DNA, the CDR3 is TGTGCCAGCAGTTATTTCGGCGGTAGCGGGAGCGAGCAGTACTTC.

Worth noting for this clone: The same CDR3 arises from other DNA sequences in this sample as well. The V gene is TRBV19, the J gene TRBJ2-1; D not certain. The V gene lost 5 bases and the J gene lost 0 bases, with 8 bases spanning the gap. Germline V lookup: CDR1 LNHDA, CDR2 SQIVND (reference sequence). The CDR3 has 14 amino acids. This chain's CDR3 is CASSSGSSYNEQFF. As DNA, the CDR3 is TGTGCCAGTAGTTCGGGTAGCTCCTACAATGAGCAGTTCTTC.

This clone was counted once. This chain joins TRBV18 and TRBJ2-1, with a weak D call TRBD1 (6 bases). This CDR3 is 15 amino acids long. The V and J ends lost 1 base and 2 bases respectively, with 9 bases between them. In germline, CDR1 is KGHSH, CDR2 LQKENI. CDR3 nucleotides: TGTGCCAGCTCACCACTCGGACAGACCTACAATGAGCAGTTCTTC. Protein sequence: CASSPLGQTYNEQFF.

The chain carries TRBV19 and TRBJ2-7; tentative D call: TRBD1 (5 bases). V was trimmed by 3 bases and J by 7 bases, leaving 16 bases between them. The CDR3 totals 14 residues. Germline CDR1 is LNHDA and CDR2 is SQIVND (reference sequence). The CDR3 region is CASSIGRVVGEQYF. In nucleotides, the CDR3 is TGTGCCAGTAGTATCGGCAGGGTCGTAGGAGAGCAGTACTTC.

The V gene is TRBV10-3, the J gene TRBJ2-7, with D tentatively TRBD1 or TRBD2 (5 bases each). Per the germline V gene, CDR1 is ENHRY and CDR2 is SYGVKD. V lost 9 bases, J lost 2 bases, and 11 bases lay in between. The CDR3 extends over 12 amino acids. The CDR3 reads CAIGTGTYEQYF. Written as DNA, the CDR3 is TGTGCCATTGGGACGGGAACCTACGAGCAGTACTTC.

The chain combines TRBV5-1 with TRBJ2-2; 7 nucleotides align to TRBD2. Germline assignment: CDR1 SGHRS and CDR2 YFSETQ. The V segment lost 0 bases and the J segment 6 bases; nucleotides outside the gene matches: 8. CDR3 length: 16 amino acids. The CDR3 DNA is TGCGCCAGCAGCTTGGTGACTAGCCCAACGTCCGGGGAGCTGTTTTTT. It is translated as CASSLVTSPTSGELFF.

The chain employs TRBV15 and TRBJ2-7, with a tentative D call TRBD2 (5 bases). The V end lost 1 base, the J end lost 2 bases, and 12 bases lay between the germline ends. Germline V gene data show CDR1 as LNHNV and CDR2 as YYDKDF (reference sequence). The CDR3 is 15 residues long. The CDR3 coding sequence is TGTGCCACCAGCAGAGTAGGGCATAGCGCCTACGAGCAGTACTTC. It codes for CATSRVGHSAYEQYF.

This clone has a handful of counts. The CDR3 bases are TGCGCCAGCAGCCAAGCTGCCTCGACTAGCGATTTGACAGATACGCAGTATTTT. It codes for CASSQAASTSDLTDTQYF. V gene TRBV4-3 combines with J gene TRBJ2-3; 8 bases match TRBD2. V lost 1 base to trimming and J lost 3 bases; unmatched junction nucleotides: 12. Germline V gives CDR1 LGHNA, CDR2 YSLEER. This CDR3 spans 18 amino acids.

The chain links TRBV18 to TRBJ1-2; D remains unclear. The CDR3 is made up of 13 amino acids. Between the trimmed V and J ends, which lost 2 bases and 7 bases, there was a span of 11 bases. From germline, CDR1 is KGHSH and CDR2 LQKENI. CDR3 nucleotides: TGTGCCAGCTCACCAAAGTGGGCGGCTGGCTACACCTTC. Its protein product is CASSPKWAAGYTF.

The V and J genes are TRBV10-3 and TRBJ1-1, with TRBD1 matching over 9 bases. The V gene end was trimmed by 4 bases and the J gene end by 3 bases; junction bases not matched to a gene: 3. This CDR3 spans 14 amino acids. Germline V CDR1 and CDR2: ENHRY, SYGVKD. In nucleotides, the CDR3 is TGTGCCATCAGTGGGACAGGGGCGTACACTGAAGCTTTCTTT. It encodes CAISGTGAYTEAFF.

The genes are TRBV7-2 and TRBJ2-7; D might be TRBD2 (6 bases). Germline CDR1 and CDR2: SGHTA and FQGNSA. V lost 6 bases, J lost 9 bases, and 15 bases lay in between. The CDR3 spans 12 residues. The CDR3 sequence is CASSARRGGQYF. As DNA, the CDR3 is TGTGCCAGCAGTGCAAGGAGGGGAGGGCAGTACTTC.

This chain links TRBV4-3 with TRBJ1-2, with 9 bases lining up with TRBD1. This CDR3 is built from 15 residues. Germline CDR1 is LGHNA and CDR2 is YSLEER. The V gene end was trimmed by 1 base and the J gene end by 4 bases; junction bases not matched to a gene: 4. CDR3 sequence: CASSQAGTGIYGYTF. The CDR3, as DNA: TGCGCCAGCAGCCAAGCCGGGACAGGGATCTATGGCTACACCTTC.

The rearrangement joins TRBV30 to TRBJ2-7; TRBD2 aligns across 13 bases. The CDR3 covers 14 residues. Trimming took 2 bases from V and 6 from J; bases not matched to a gene: 4. Looked up from germline, CDR1 is GTSNPN and CDR2 is SVGIG (reference sequence). The CDR3 sequence: CAWSSGTSGTEQYF. DNA of the CDR3: TGTGCCTGGAGTTCCGGGACTAGCGGGACCGAGCAGTACTTC.

The chain couples TRBV29-1 to TRBJ2-7, with TRBD2 matching over 7 bases. CDR1 is SQVTM and CDR2 is ANQGSEA in the germline V gene. The V segment lost 4 bases and the J segment 2 bases; nucleotides outside the gene matches: 8. The CDR3 covers 14 residues. CDR3 coding DNA: TGCAGCGTTGGGTGGTCGGGAGGCCCCTACGAGCAGTACTTC. Amino acid sequence: CSVGWSGGPYEQYF.

This clone was picked up one time. CDR3 DNA sequence: TGTGCCTGGAGTGACAACACCATATATTTT. Translating it yields CAWSDNTIYF. The chain has TRBV30 and TRBJ1-3; D is uncertain. Germline loops: CDR1 GTSNPN, CDR2 SVGIG (reference sequence). Trimming took 1 base from V and 7 from J, leaving 2 bases between them. The CDR3 consists of 10 residues.